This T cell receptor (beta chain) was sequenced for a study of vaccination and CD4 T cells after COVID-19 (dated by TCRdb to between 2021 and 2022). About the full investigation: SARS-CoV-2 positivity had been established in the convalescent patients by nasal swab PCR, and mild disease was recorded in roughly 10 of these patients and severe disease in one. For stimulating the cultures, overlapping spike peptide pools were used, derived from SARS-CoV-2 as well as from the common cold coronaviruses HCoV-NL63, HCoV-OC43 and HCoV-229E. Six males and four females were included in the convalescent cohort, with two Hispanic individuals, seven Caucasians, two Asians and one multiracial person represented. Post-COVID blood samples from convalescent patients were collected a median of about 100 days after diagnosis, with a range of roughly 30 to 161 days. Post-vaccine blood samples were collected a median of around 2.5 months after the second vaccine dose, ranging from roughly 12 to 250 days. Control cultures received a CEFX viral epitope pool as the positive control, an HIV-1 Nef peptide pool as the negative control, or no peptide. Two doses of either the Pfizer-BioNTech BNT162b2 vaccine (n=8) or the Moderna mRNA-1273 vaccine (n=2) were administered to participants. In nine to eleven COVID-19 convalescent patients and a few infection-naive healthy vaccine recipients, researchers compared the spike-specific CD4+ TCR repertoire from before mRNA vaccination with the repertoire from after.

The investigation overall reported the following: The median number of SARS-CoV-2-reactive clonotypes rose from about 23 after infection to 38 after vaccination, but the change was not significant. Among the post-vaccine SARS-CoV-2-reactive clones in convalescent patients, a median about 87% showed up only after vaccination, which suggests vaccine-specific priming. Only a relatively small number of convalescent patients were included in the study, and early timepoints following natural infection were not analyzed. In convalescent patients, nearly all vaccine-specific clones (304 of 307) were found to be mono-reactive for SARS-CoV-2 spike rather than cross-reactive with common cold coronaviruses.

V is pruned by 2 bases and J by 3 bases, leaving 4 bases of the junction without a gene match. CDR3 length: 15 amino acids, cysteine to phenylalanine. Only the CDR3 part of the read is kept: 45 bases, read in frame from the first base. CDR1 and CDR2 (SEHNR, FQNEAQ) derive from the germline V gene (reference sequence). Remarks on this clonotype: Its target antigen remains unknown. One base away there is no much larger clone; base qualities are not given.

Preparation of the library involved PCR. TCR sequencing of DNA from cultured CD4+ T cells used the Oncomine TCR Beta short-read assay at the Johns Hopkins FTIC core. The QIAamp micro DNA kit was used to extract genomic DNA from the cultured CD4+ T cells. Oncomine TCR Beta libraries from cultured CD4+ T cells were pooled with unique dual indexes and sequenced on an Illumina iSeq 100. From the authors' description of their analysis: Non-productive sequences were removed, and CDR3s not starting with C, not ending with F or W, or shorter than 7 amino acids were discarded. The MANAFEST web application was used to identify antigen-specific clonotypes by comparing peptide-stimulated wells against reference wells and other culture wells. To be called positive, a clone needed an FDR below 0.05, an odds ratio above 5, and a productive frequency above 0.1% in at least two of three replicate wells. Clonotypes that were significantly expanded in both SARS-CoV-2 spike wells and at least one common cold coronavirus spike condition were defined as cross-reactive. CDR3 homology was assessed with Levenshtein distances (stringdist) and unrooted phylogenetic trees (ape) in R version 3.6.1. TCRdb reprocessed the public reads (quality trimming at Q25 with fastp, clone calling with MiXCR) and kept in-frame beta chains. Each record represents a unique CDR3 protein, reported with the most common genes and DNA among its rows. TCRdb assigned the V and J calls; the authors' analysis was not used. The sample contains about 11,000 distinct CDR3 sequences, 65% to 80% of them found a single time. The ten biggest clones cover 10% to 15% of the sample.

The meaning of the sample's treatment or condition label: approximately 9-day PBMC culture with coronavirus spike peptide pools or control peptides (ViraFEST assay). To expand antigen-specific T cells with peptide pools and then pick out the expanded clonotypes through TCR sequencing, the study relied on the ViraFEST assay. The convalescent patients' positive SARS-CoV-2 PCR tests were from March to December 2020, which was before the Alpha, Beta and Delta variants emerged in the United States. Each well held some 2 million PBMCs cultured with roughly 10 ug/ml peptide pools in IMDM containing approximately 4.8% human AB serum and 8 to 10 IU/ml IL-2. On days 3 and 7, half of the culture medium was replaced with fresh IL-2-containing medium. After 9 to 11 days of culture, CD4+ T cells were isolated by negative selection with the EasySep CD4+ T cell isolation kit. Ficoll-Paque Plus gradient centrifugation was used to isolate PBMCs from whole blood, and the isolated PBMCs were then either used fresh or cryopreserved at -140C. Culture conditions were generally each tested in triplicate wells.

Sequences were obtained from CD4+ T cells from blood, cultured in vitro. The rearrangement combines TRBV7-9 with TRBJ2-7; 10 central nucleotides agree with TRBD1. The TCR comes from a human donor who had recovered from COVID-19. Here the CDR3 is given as CASSLRDRGIYEQYF. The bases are TGTGCCAGCAGCTTAAGGGACAGGGGAATCTACGAGCAGTACTTC.